Following are 15 T cell receptor beta chains from one sample sequenced in a study of T cell repertoires in cytomegalovirus infection. MiXCR was run by TCRdb on the reads, yielding one entry per CDR3 protein. The repertoire consists of about 300,000 distinct CDR3 sequences, with 20% to 30% occurring once and the leading ten covering roughly 14%. The material sequenced was PBMCs. These receptors all stem from a human donor in good health (CMV status not recorded). Some clones in this sample may be carry-over from other donors' samples.

This clonotype has a count of ten or more. The chain joins TRBV7-8 to TRBJ2-1, with 8 bases that match TRBD2. Germline CDR1 reads SGHVS; CDR2 reads FQNEAQ. The CDR3 totals 16 residues. V dropped 4 bases and J dropped 1; count of bases not matched to a gene: 6. This CDR3 reads CASSSVAGRSYNEQFF. The CDR3 nucleotides read TGTGCCAGCAGCTCCGTAGCGGGACGTTCCTACAATGAGCAGTTCTTC.

In its sample, this clonotype was seen many times. The V gene is TRBV7-9, the J gene TRBJ2-3; D is possibly TRBD2 (5 bases). Germline CDR1 SEHNR, CDR2 FQNEAQ (reference sequence). The V end lost 1 base, the J end lost 4 bases, and 12 bases lay between the germline ends. This CDR3 has 15 amino acids. The CDR3 DNA is TGTGCCAGCAGCTTAGGGCTAGCCAAAGCAGATACGCAGTATTTT. It is translated as CASSLGLAKADTQYF. Complete variable domain (other parts from reference TRBV7-9 and TRBJ2-3): DTGVSQNPRHKITKRGQNVTFRCDPISEHNRLYWYRQTLGQGPEFLTYFQNEAQLEKSRLLSDRFSAERPKGSFSTLEIQRTEQGDSAMYLCASSLGLAKADTQYFGPGTRLTVL.

The gene calls are TRBV14 and TRBJ2-1, with a weak D call TRBD1 (6 bases). CDR3 length equals 13 residues. Germline assignment: CDR1 SGHDN and CDR2 FVKESK. The V end lost 4 bases, the J end lost 5 bases, and 9 bases lay between the germline ends. The CDR3 reads CASSRTDHNEQFF. The CDR3 nucleotides read TGTGCCAGCAGCCGGACAGATCACAATGAGCAGTTCTTC. Based on the CDR3 plus reference TRBV14 and TRBJ2-1, the full variable domain is EAGVTQFPSHSVIEKGQTVTLRCDPISGHDNLYWYRRVMGKEIKFLLHFVKESKQDESGMPNNRFLAERTGGTYSTLKVQPAELEDSGVYFCASSRTDHNEQFFGPGTRLTVL.

This clonotype was picked up many times. The V and J genes are TRBV7-2 and TRBJ2-1; 9 nucleotides agree with TRBD2. The CDR3 has 15 residues. After removal of 3 bases from V and 4 bases from J, the junction contained 4 bases not matched to a gene. Germline CDR1 reads SGHTA; CDR2 reads FQGNSA. As DNA, the CDR3 is TGTGCCAGCAGCTTTAGCGGGGGCCCGTACAATGAGCAGTTCTTC. It yields the protein CASSFSGGPYNEQFF. Full variable domain (outside the CDR3, taken from reference TRBV7-2 and TRBJ2-1): GAGVSQSPSNKVTEKGKDVELRCDPISGHTALYWYRQSLGQGLEFLIYFQGNSAPDKSGLPSDRFSAERTGGSVSTLTIQRTQQEDSAVYLCASSFSGGPYNEQFFGPGTRLTVL.

The V gene is TRBV29-1, the J gene TRBJ2-5, with TRBD1 identical over 12 bases. The V segment lost 4 bases and the J segment 4 bases; nucleotides outside the gene matches: 10. This CDR3 region has 16 residues. Germline V gene lookup returns CDR1 SQVTM and CDR2 ANQGSEA. The DNA for the CDR3 is TGCAGCGTTGTCGGTTGGGACAGGGGGCTAGGAGAGACCCAGTACTTC. Protein product: CSVVGWDRGLGETQYF.

This clonotype appeared once. V usage is TRBV7-9 and J usage is TRBJ2-2, with D maybe TRBD2 (5 bases). Germline V CDR1 and CDR2: SEHNR, FQNEAQ (reference sequence). The CDR3 extends over 15 amino acids. V was pared by 1 base and J by 5 bases, with 11 bases between. The CDR3 DNA reads as TGTGCCAGCAGCTTAGGTGGGAGTGGAACCGGGGAGCTGTTTTTT. Its translation is CASSLGGSGTGELFF.

Only a few counts were recorded for this clonotype. The CDR3 is CASSLGTWWMEETQYF. In DNA form, the CDR3 reads TGTGCCAGCAGTTTGGGGACGTGGTGGATGGAAGAGACCCAGTACTTC. The chain links TRBV12-3 or TRBV12-4 to TRBJ2-5, with D possibly being TRBD1 or TRBD2 (5 bases each). CDR3 length: 16 amino acids. Trimming removed 3 bases at V and 3 bases at J, with 17 bases between.

This clonotype was recorded at least ten times. This sequence joins TRBV7-2 and TRBJ2-1; perhaps TRBD1 as D (5 bases). There are 13 residues in the CDR3. Germline assignment: CDR1 SGHTA and CDR2 FQGNSA. With 2 bases removed from V and 5 bases from J, the gap between germline ends came to 7 bases. The CDR3 here is CASSLRRDNEQFF. CDR3 DNA: TGTGCCAGCAGCTTACGCAGGGACAATGAGCAGTTCTTC.

The chain joins TRBV7-2 to TRBJ2-7, with a weak D call TRBD2 (5 bases). V lost 8 bases to trimming and J lost 4 bases, with 15 bases between them. Germline loops: CDR1 SGHTA, CDR2 FQGNSA. There are 13 residues in the CDR3. The CDR3 sequence is CASAGRGRYEQYF. In nucleotides, the CDR3 is TGTGCCAGCGCTGGTCGGGGTCGGTACGAGCAGTACTTC.

V and J are TRBV5-1 and TRBJ2-3; 9 bases are shared with TRBD1. This CDR3 has 14 amino acids. The ends lost 4 bases at V and 5 bases at J; junction bases unmatched: 5. Germline V lookup: CDR1 SGHRS, CDR2 YFSETQ. CDR3 sequence: CASSEGQGGDTQYF. Written as DNA, the CDR3 is TGCGCCAGCAGCGAGGGACAGGGAGGAGATACGCAGTATTTT.

This clonotype was observed many times. This chain joins TRBV7-2 and TRBJ1-3; 7 bases agree with TRBD1. Per germline, CDR1 SGHTA and CDR2 FQGNSA. V was pared by 3 bases and J by 8 bases, with 10 bases of the junction left unmatched. The CDR3 contains 15 residues. CDR3 in amino acids: CASSFVPSDRDTIYF. In DNA form, the CDR3 reads TGTGCCAGCAGCTTCGTCCCGAGCGACAGGGACACCATATATTTT.

This clonotype was counted at least ten times. The chain has TRBV4-3 and TRBJ2-1; 8 bases fit TRBD2. V was pared by 0 bases and J by 2 bases, with 9 bases of the junction left unmatched. This CDR3 contains 18 residues. Germline CDR1 and CDR2: LGHNA and YSLEER. The CDR3 loop reads CASSQDLSGSGAYNEQFF. For the CDR3, the DNA is TGCGCCAGCAGCCAAGATTTGAGCGGGAGCGGGGCCTACAATGAGCAGTTCTTC.

This clonotype was observed a handful of times. The gene calls are TRBV19 and TRBJ2-6; D is undetermined. This CDR3 comprises 16 residues. The V end was cut by 5 bases, the J end by 2 bases, with 13 bases between. Germline assignment: CDR1 LNHDA and CDR2 SQIVND (reference sequence). The CDR3: CASSPSISPGANVLTF. The CDR3 DNA is TGTGCCAGTAGTCCCTCAATCAGTCCTGGGGCCAACGTCCTGACTTTC.

This clonotype has just one count. V usage is TRBV18 and J usage is TRBJ2-5; TRBD1 matches 12 bases. CDR1 is KGHSH, CDR2 LQKENI, per germline. The CDR3 has 15 amino acids. The junction had 4 bases not matched to a gene; V was cut back by 3 bases and J by 5 bases. In DNA form, the CDR3 reads TGTGCCAGCTCACCGGGGACAGGGGGCGAGGAGACCCAGTACTTC. Protein product: CASSPGTGGEETQYF.

This clonotype came up many times. The chain has TRBV7-3 and TRBJ2-1, with TRBD2 matching over 11 bases. Losses at the gene ends were 5 bases for V and 5 bases for J; bases not matched to a gene: 8. This CDR3 has 16 amino acids. Germline assignment: CDR1 SGHTA and CDR2 FQGTGA. CDR3 sequence (DNA): TGTGCCAGCAGCATTTACACTAGCGGGGGAAACAATGAGCAGTTCTTC. It yields the protein CASSIYTSGGNNEQFF.